The 23 T cell receptor beta chains below come from one sample, sequenced in a study of cytomegalovirus exposure and HLA in healthy donors. PCR primers comprised 60 Vbeta and 13 Jbeta primers. Clones were read by immunoSEQ multiplex PCR, and TCRdb kept only the in-frame ones, dropping some. The sample includes approximately 160,000 clones, around 78% seen only once; the top ten take 7%. Sequenced sample: PBMCs. The receptors derive from a middle-aged woman in good health and CMV-seropositive.

This clone was recorded once. Other DNA sequences in the sample encode the same CDR3. The gene calls are TRBV6-5 and TRBJ2-5, with D tentatively TRBD1 (7 bases). The germline V gene encodes CDR1 MNHEY and CDR2 SVGAGI. The CDR3 runs 13 residues. Trimming took off 4 bases at V and 9 bases at J, with 15 bases between the two ends. In DNA form, the CDR3 reads TGTGCCAGCAGTTTCCAGGGGGGTCAGGCCCAGTACTTC. Residues: CASSFQGGQAQYF.

The V call is TRBV7-3, the J call TRBJ1-1; D possibly corresponds to TRBD1 (5 bases). This CDR3 has 15 amino acids. Trimming removed 2 bases at V and 5 bases at J, with 15 bases between. CDR1 SGHTA and CDR2 FQGTGA come from the germline V gene. CDR3 sequence reads: CASSLDPPGETEAFF. In nucleotides, the CDR3 is TGTGCCAGCAGCTTAGACCCCCCGGGGGAAACTGAAGCTTTCTTT.

This chain connects TRBV2 to TRBJ2-7, with 7 bases identical to TRBD2. CDR3 size: 15 residues. The germline V gene encodes CDR1 SNHLY and CDR2 FYNNEI. V lost 6 bases, J lost 3 bases, and 11 bases stayed unmatched. The CDR3 protein is CASRKGGTFNYEQYF. CDR3 nucleotides: TGTGCCAGCAGAAAGGGAGGGACCTTTAACTACGAGCAGTACTTC.

This chain joins TRBV7-2 and TRBJ1-3; 7 bases match TRBD1. V trimming: 2 bases; J trimming: 2 bases; junction bases outside the gene matches: 9. The germline V gene has CDR1 SGHTA and CDR2 FQGNSA. CDR3 length: 17 residues. CDR3 sequence (DNA): TGTGCCAGCAGCTTAAAAGGGGGCAGAATCACTGGAAACACCATATATTTT. Encoded protein: CASSLKGGRITGNTIYF. The full variable domain, rest sourced from reference TRBV7-2 and TRBJ1-3, is GAGVSQSPSNKVTEKGKDVELRCDPISGHTALYWYRQSLGQGLEFLIYFQGNSAPDKSGLPSDRFSAERTGGSVSTLTIQRTQQEDSAVYLCASSLKGGRITGNTIYFGEGSWLTVV.

J is TRBJ1-4 and V is TRBV5-4; D perhaps matches TRBD1 (5 bases). The CDR3 has 15 residues. The ends were cut back, 2 bases at V and 13 bases at J, with 21 bases in the middle. CDR1 and CDR2 (germline): SGHNT, YYREEE (reference sequence). The DNA for the CDR3 is TGTGCCAGCAGCTTAGGGGACCCCCGAGTAGCGGGACTGTTTTTT. It translates to CASSLGDPRVAGLFF.

This sequence joins TRBV2 and TRBJ1-2; TRBD1 aligns across 8 bases. V lost 8 bases to trimming and J lost 7 bases; unmatched junction nucleotides: 6. In germline, CDR1 is SNHLY, CDR2 FYNNEI. There are 12 residues in the CDR3. Here the CDR3 reads CASLRDRSGYTF. The DNA of the CDR3 is TGTGCCAGCCTTCGGGACAGGTCTGGCTACACCTTC.

The V gene is TRBV28, the J gene TRBJ1-2; 9 nucleotides line up with TRBD1. CDR3 size: 14 residues. Germline CDR1 reads MDHEN; CDR2 reads SYDVKM. Trimming took 4 bases from V and 7 from J; bases not matched to a gene: 7. This CDR3 is CASSSPGQGIGYTF. In DNA, the CDR3 is TGTGCCAGCAGTTCCCCGGGACAGGGTATTGGCTACACCTTC.

This clone has more than one count but fewer than ten. The chain couples TRBV28 to TRBJ2-7, with 10 nucleotides matching TRBD1. CDR3 length equals 18 residues. The germline gives CDR1 MDHEN, CDR2 SYDVKM. V lost 3 bases to trimming and J lost 3 bases; unmatched junction nucleotides: 14. The CDR3 DNA follows: TGTGCCAGCAGTTTGGGGAAGTGGCCGGGACAGGGGCTCTACGAGCAGTACTTC. Translating it yields CASSLGKWPGQGLYEQYF. The variable domain in full, with the rest retrieved from reference TRBV28 and TRBJ2-7, is DVKVTQSSRYLVKRTGEKVFLECVQDMDHENMFWYRQDPGLGLRLIYFSYDVKMKEKGDIPEGYSVSREKKERFSLILESASTNQTSMYLCASSLGKWPGQGLYEQYFGPGTRLTVT.

The CDR3 region has the DNA TGTGCCAGCAGTTACTCAGCGGGGGGGGCCAGAGAGACCCAGTACTTC. This codes for CASSYSAGGARETQYF. The chain joins TRBV6-5 to TRBJ2-5; 10 bases agree with TRBD2. The V gene's germline CDR1 is MNHEY and CDR2 SVGAGI. The CDR3 has 16 residues. V dropped 0 bases and J dropped 4; count of bases not matched to a gene: 5.

V usage is TRBV6-1 and J usage is TRBJ2-1; 10 bases map to TRBD1. CDR3 length: 15 amino acids. CDR1 MNHNS and CDR2 SASEGT come from the germline V gene. The V gene end was trimmed by 3 bases and the J gene end by 7 bases; junction bases not matched to a gene: 6. The CDR3 DNA follows: TGTGCCAGCAGTGACGGGGACAGGGGCATTAATGAGCAGTTCTTC. Its translation is CASSDGDRGINEQFF.

This clone was observed once. The J gene is TRBJ1-1, the V gene TRBV4-3; D might be TRBD1 (5 bases). CDR1 LGHNA and CDR2 YSLEER come from the germline V gene. Trimming pared 0 bases from V and 6 bases from J, leaving 17 bases between. The CDR3 spans 16 residues. This CDR3 reads CASSQDGGGTSSEAFF. The CDR3 bases are TGCGCCAGCAGCCAAGATGGGGGGGGTACTTCGTCTGAAGCTTTCTTT.

The rearrangement uses TRBV11-2 and TRBJ2-5, with TRBD2 matching over 10 bases. The CDR3 is 16 amino acids. V shed 4 bases, J shed 4 bases, and the junction held 9 bases outside the gene matches. The germline gives CDR1 SGHAT, CDR2 FQNNGV. The CDR3 spells CASSSYRLAGAETQYF. Written as DNA, the CDR3 is TGTGCCAGCAGCTCCTACAGGCTAGCGGGGGCAGAGACCCAGTACTTC.

The genes are TRBV30 and TRBJ1-3, with 8 bases matching TRBD1. Losses at the gene ends were 3 bases for V and 2 bases for J; bases not matched to a gene: 3. The V gene's germline CDR1 is GTSNPN and CDR2 SVGIG (reference sequence). The length of the CDR3 is 14 residues. In DNA, the CDR3 is TGTGCCTGGAGGCTGACAGGGGCTGGAAACACCATATATTTT. This encodes CAWRLTGAGNTIYF.

The V and J genes are TRBV7-9 and TRBJ1-2; 10 bases match TRBD1. V gave up 4 bases and J gave up 3 bases; unmatched junction bases: 11. Germline assignment: CDR1 SEHNR and CDR2 FQNEAQ (reference sequence). This CDR3 contains 17 residues. The CDR3 sequence: CASSSTSWDRGHYGYTF. CDR3 DNA: TGTGCCAGCAGCTCCACCTCTTGGGACAGGGGTCACTATGGCTACACCTTC.

This clone turned up a few times. This rearrangement joins TRBV7-2 to TRBJ2-2, with 11 bases aligning to TRBD2. The CDR3 is 17 residues long. Germline V gene sequence: CDR1 SGHTA, CDR2 FQGNSA. V dropped 3 bases and J dropped 4; count of bases not matched to a gene: 7. In nucleotides, the CDR3 is TGTGCCAGCAGCTTGCGACTAGCGGGGACCGGCACCGGGGAGCTGTTTTTT. Residues: CASSLRLAGTGTGELFF.

There are a few counts of this clone. The rearrangement links TRBV27 to TRBJ1-6; weak D call: TRBD1 (5 bases). V lost 6 bases and J lost 7, with 10 bases in between. CDR3 length equals 13 residues. The germline CDR1 and CDR2 sequences are MNHEY and SMNVEV (reference sequence). CDR3 region: CASRAGSNSPLHF. CDR3 DNA sequence: TGTGCCAGCAGAGCAGGGTCGAATTCACCCCTCCACTTT.

The genes are TRBV6-5 and TRBJ2-4; D possibly corresponds to TRBD1 (6 bases). The CDR3 is 13 amino acids. V gave up 6 bases and J gave up 7 bases, with 13 bases separating them. Looked up from germline, CDR1 is MNHEY and CDR2 is SVGAGI. The CDR3 here is CASRPQGRNIQYF. As DNA, the CDR3 is TGTGCCAGCAGACCCCAGGGGCGCAACATTCAGTACTTC.

J is TRBJ2-7 and V is TRBV13, with a weak D call TRBD1 (6 bases). The CDR3 has 13 residues. V shed 6 bases and J shed 0 bases, with 9 bases lying between them. Germline CDR1 PRHDT, CDR2 FYEKMQ (reference sequence). This CDR3 is CASSGGFSYEQYF. The CDR3 bases are TGTGCCAGCAGTGGGGGCTTCTCCTACGAGCAGTACTTC.

For the CDR3, the DNA is TGCGCCAGCAGCTTACAAGCGCGGACAGCAAACACTGAAGCTTTCTTT. Its translation is CASSLQARTANTEAFF. This rearrangement joins TRBV5-1 to TRBJ1-1, with a tentative D call TRBD1 (6 bases). Deletions cut 2 bases from V and 2 bases from J, with 16 bases between. CDR1 and CDR2 (germline): SGHRS, YFSETQ. CDR3 length: 16 amino acids.

To note about this clone: A junction end diverges from the germline sequence, so it may reflect a read error. CDR3 sequence (DNA): TGTTCCAGCAGCCTGCCCGGGGGGGTGTATTCACCCCTCCACTTT. It encodes CSSSLPGGVYSPLHF. The V call is TRBV7-9, the J call TRBJ1-6, with D possibly matching TRBD1 (5 bases). The CDR3 runs 15 residues. The germline CDR1 and CDR2 sequences are SEHNR and FQNEAQ (reference sequence). The full variable domain, in which reference TRBV7-9 and TRBJ1-6 provide the parts outside the CDR3, is DTGVSQNPRHKITKRGQNVTFRCDPISEHNRLYWYRQTLGQGPEFLTYFQNEAQLEKSRLLSDRFSAERPKGSFSTLEIQRTEQGDSAMYLCSSSLPGGVYSPLHFGNGTRLTVT.

This clone has a handful of counts. This chain joins TRBV28 and TRBJ1-2, with no clear D. CDR3 length: 13 amino acids. Germline CDR1 reads MDHEN; CDR2 reads SYDVKM. The V gene lost 6 bases and the J gene lost 1 base, with 9 bases spanning the gap. CDR3 region: CASSLGNNYGYTF. CDR3 nucleotide sequence: TGTGCCAGCAGCCTCGGGAATAACTATGGCTACACCTTC.

The chain uses TRBV7-2 and TRBJ2-5; D gene uncertain. The germline V and J ends were trimmed by 5 bases and 5 bases, with 6 bases remaining between them. CDR3 length equals 11 residues. CDR1 SGHTA and CDR2 FQGNSA come from the germline V gene. CDR3 sequence (DNA): TGTGCCAGCAGCGAACGGGAGACCCAGTACTTC. It codes for CASSERETQYF.

The chain couples TRBV28 to TRBJ1-5; D unresolved. Trimming stripped 7 bases from V and 3 bases from J, with 7 bases between. Germline-derived CDR1 and CDR2 are MDHEN and SYDVKM. The CDR3 has 12 amino acids. CDR3 residues: CASTLPNQPQHF. CDR3 sequence (DNA): TGTGCCAGCACCCTACCCAATCAGCCCCAGCATTTT.